This is a list of T cell receptor beta chains from one sample in a study of PD-1 blockade in classical Hodgkin lymphoma. Sequencing was performed with immunoSEQ multiplex PCR; in TCRdb, only in-frame clones are kept and a portion is missing. The sample lists some 84,000 clones; around 90% were seen once. The sequences come from peripheral blood mononuclear cells (PBMCs), collected at baseline. All receptors derive from a human donor with classical Hodgkin lymphoma. CDR3s include the opening cysteine and the closing phenylalanine or tryptophan. The D gene is left open where the match is weak. Part of the rows lack a size; the others show once, few, many or a class for expanded clones.

CASSTGTSVYNEQFF | TGTGCCAGCAGCACCGGGACTAGCGTATACAATGAGCAGTTCTTC | TRBD2 | TRBJ2-1 | - | TRBV7-2
CASSLFATGEETQYF | TGTGCCAGCAGCTTATTCGCGACAGGGGAAGAGACCCAGTACTTC | TRBD1 | TRBJ2-5 | - | TRBV7-9
CASSPDGLNTEAFF | TGTGCCAGCTCACCGGACGGGTTGAACACTGAAGCTTTCTTT | - | TRBJ1-1 | - | TRBV18
CASRAGLAGEYEQFF | TGTGCCAGCAGGGCGGGACTAGCGGGAGAATATGAGCAGTTCTTC | TRBD2 | TRBJ2-1 | - | TRBV2
CASSIPDRGSLNEQFF | TGTGCCAGTAGTATACCCGACAGGGGGTCACTCAATGAGCAGTTCTTC | TRBD1 | TRBJ2-1 | - | TRBV19
CASGRVGAYEQYF | TGTGCCAGCGGCCGGGTTGGGGCCTACGAGCAGTACTTC | - | TRBJ2-7 | - | TRBV27
CASSSPRTGANYGYTF | TGTGCCAGCAGTTCTCCCCGGACAGGAGCTAACTATGGCTACACCTTC | TRBD1 | TRBJ1-2 | - | TRBV28
CASSSLRTKYTDTQYF | TGTGCCAGCAGCTCGTTAAGGACTAAATACACAGATACGCAGTATTTT | - | TRBJ2-3 | - | TRBV27
CASKTSGRQGTDTQYF | TGTGCCAGCAAAACTAGCGGGAGACAAGGGACAGATACGCAGTATTTT | TRBD2 | TRBJ2-3 | - | TRBV6-6
CAICNGVFPYF | TGTGCCATCTGCAACGGGGTCTTCCCATACTTC | - | TRBJ2-4 | few | TRBV10-3
CASSVVNTGELFF | TGTGCCAGCAGTGTAGTGAACACCGGGGAGCTGTTTTTT | - | TRBJ2-2 | - | TRBV25-1
CASSIDSSRTDTQYF | TGTGCCAGTAGTATTGACAGCTCTCGCACAGATACGCAGTATTTT | - | TRBJ2-3 | - | TRBV19
CASSPPRRYQETQYF | TGTGCCAGCAGCCCTCCCAGGCGCTACCAAGAGACCCAGTACTTC | - | TRBJ2-5 | - | TRBV7-9
CASSLAAYNEQFF | TGTGCCAGCAGCTTAGCGGCCTACAATGAGCAGTTCTTC | - | TRBJ2-1 | - | TRBV11-2
CASSNYGSGYEQYF | TGTGCCAGCAGCAACTACGGAAGTGGGTACGAGCAGTACTTC | - | TRBJ2-7 | - | TRBV7-2
CASSLTGGWNQPQHF | TGTGCCAGCAGTCTCACAGGGGGATGGAATCAGCCCCAGCATTTT | TRBD1 | TRBJ1-5 | few | TRBV27
CASSERGPYGYTF | TGTGCCAGCAGTGAACGGGGGCCCTATGGCTACACCTTC | - | TRBJ1-2 | once | TRBV6-1
CASSLVGHLTDTQYF | TGCGCCAGCAGCTTGGTTGGCCATCTCACAGATACGCAGTATTTT | - | TRBJ2-3 | - | TRBV5-1
CASSLEGGYEQYF | TGTGCCAGCAGTTTAGAGGGTGGCTACGAGCAGTACTTC | - | TRBJ2-7 | - | TRBV28
CASSSWTGGPSGNTIYF | TGTGCCAGCAGCTCCTGGACAGGGGGCCCCTCTGGAAACACCATATATTTT | TRBD1 | TRBJ1-3 | - | TRBV5-6
CASRRDSSSYNEQFF | TGTGCCAGCAGACGCGACTCGAGCTCCTACAATGAGCAGTTCTTC | - | TRBJ2-1 | - | TRBV6-4
CASSWRTGLVYEQYF | TGTGCCAGCAGCTGGAGGACGGGACTAGTCTACGAGCAGTACTTC | TRBD2 | TRBJ2-7 | once | TRBV14
CAWSVQWDSPLHF | TGTGCCTGGAGTGTACAGTGGGATTCACCCCTCCACTTT | - | TRBJ1-6 | - | TRBV30
CASSLDPHLSSYNEQFF | TGCGCCAGCAGCTTGGACCCCCATCTAAGCTCCTACAATGAGCAGTTCTTC | - | TRBJ2-1 | - | TRBV5-1
CASSQEAGTNSYNEQFF | TGCGCCAGCAGCCAAGAAGCCGGGACTAACTCCTACAATGAGCAGTTCTTC | TRBD2 | TRBJ2-1 | - | TRBV4-1
CASSLSMWVDLGGYTF | TGTGCCAGCAGCTTATCGATGTGGGTCGACCTTGGAGGCTACACCTTC | - | TRBJ1-2 | once | TRBV7-9
CASSPPWGGEQYF | TGTGCCAGCAGCCCCCCTTGGGGGGGCGAGCAGTACTTC | TRBD2 | TRBJ2-7 | once | TRBV5-4
CASSLSGTGSDEQYF | TGTGCCAGCAGTCTCTCCGGGACAGGGAGCGACGAGCAGTACTTC | TRBD1 | TRBJ2-7 | - | TRBV28
CASSEELGILYEQYF | TGTGCCAGCAGTGAAGAATTAGGGATTCTCTACGAGCAGTACTTC | - | TRBJ2-7 | - | TRBV2
CASSLGVGTDTQYF | TGTGCCAGCAGCTTGGGGGTTGGCACAGATACGCAGTATTTT | - | TRBJ2-3 | - | TRBV5-4
CASSLKRGREKLFF | TGTGCCAGCAGCTTAAAGCGAGGACGGGAAAAACTGTTTTTT | - | TRBJ1-4 | - | TRBV7-9
CASSWGSSLAKNIQYF | TGTGCCAGCAGTTGGGGCTCGAGCTTAGCCAAAAACATTCAGTACTTC | - | TRBJ2-4 | - | TRBV28
CASSAGTVNYEQYF | TGTGCCAGCAGCGCAGGGACGGTAAACTACGAGCAGTACTTC | - | TRBJ2-7 | - | TRBV7-2
CASSQDGPGRLNYEQYF | TGCGCCAGCAGCCAAGATGGTCCGGGCAGGTTGAACTACGAGCAGTACTTC | - | TRBJ2-7 | - | TRBV4-1
CASSDLEGTGGETQYF | TGTGCCAGCAGTGATCTTGAAGGCACAGGTGGAGAGACCCAGTACTTC | - | TRBJ2-5 | - | TRBV6-1
CASSHSGTQSSYEQYF | TGTGCCAGCAGCCACAGCGGGACCCAGAGCTCCTACGAGCAGTACTTC | TRBD2 | TRBJ2-7 | - | TRBV11-2
CASSPGRHYGYTF | TGTGCCAGCTCACCCGGACGCCACTATGGCTACACCTTC | - | TRBJ1-2 | - | TRBV18
CSARAGFEQYF | TGCAGTGCTAGAGCCGGGTTCGAGCAGTACTTC | - | TRBJ2-7 | - | TRBV20-1
CASSQVGQGVNNEQFF | TGCGCCAGCAGCCAAGTCGGGCAGGGGGTCAACAATGAGCAGTTCTTC | TRBD1 | TRBJ2-1 | - | TRBV4-1
CASTLSDAPHGYTF | TGTGCCAGCACCCTATCCGACGCTCCCCATGGCTACACCTTC | - | TRBJ1-2 | once | TRBV7-9
CASSQGLAIDTQYF | TGCGCCAGCAGCCAGGGACTAGCGATAGATACGCAGTATTTT | TRBD2 | TRBJ2-3 | - | TRBV4-1
CASSIQGDTIYF | TGTGCCAGCAGTATACAGGGTGACACCATATATTTT | - | TRBJ1-3 | - | TRBV21-1
CAWSLGPSNTEAFF | TGTGCCTGGAGTTTGGGACCATCGAACACTGAAGCTTTCTTT | - | TRBJ1-1 | - | TRBV30
CASSQDRTATGELFF | TGCGCCAGCAGCCAAGATAGGACAGCCACCGGGGAGCTGTTTTTT | - | TRBJ2-2 | - | TRBV4-1
CASSSLWTADTEAFF | TGTGCCAGTAGTTCACTTTGGACTGCCGACACTGAAGCTTTCTTT | - | TRBJ1-1 | - | TRBV19
CASSPSPTVGYTF | TGTGCCAGCAGCCCATCCCCTACAGTTGGCTACACCTTC | - | TRBJ1-2 | - | TRBV7-2
CSVVRGKQFF | TGCAGCGTCGTGCGAGGGAAGCAGTTCTTC | - | TRBJ2-1 | - | TRBV29-1
CASSLKRERYNEQFF | TGCGCCAGCAGCTTGAAGCGGGAGAGGTACAATGAGCAGTTCTTC | TRBD2 | TRBJ2-1 | - | TRBV5-1
CASSGTSSEQFF | TGTGCCAGCAGCGGGACTAGTTCGGAGCAGTTCTTC | TRBD2 | TRBJ2-1 | - | TRBV11-3
CASSLDSFYGYTF | TGCGCCAGCAGCCTCGACAGCTTCTATGGCTACACCTTC | - | TRBJ1-2 | few | TRBV5-1
CASSARGTGLSEQYF | TGCGCCAGCAGTGCCCGGGGGACAGGACTTTCCGAGCAGTACTTC | TRBD1 | TRBJ2-7 | - | TRBV10-1
CASSIAEGGSNQPQHF | TGTGCCAGTAGTATAGCAGAGGGCGGGAGCAATCAGCCCCAGCATTTT | - | TRBJ1-5 | - | TRBV19
CASSHSPRGGKLFF | TGCGCCAGCAGTCACTCCCCTCGGGGGGGAAAACTGTTTTTT | - | TRBJ1-4 | - | TRBV23-1
CASSIGGPPYEQYF | TGTGCCAGTAGTATTGGGGGACCTCCTTACGAGCAGTACTTC | - | TRBJ2-7 | - | TRBV19
CASSLQAGNTIYF | TGTGCCAGCAGCTTACAGGCCGGTAACACCATATATTTT | - | TRBJ1-3 | - | TRBV5-4
CASSARQGTEAFF | TGTGCCAGCAGTGCGAGACAAGGTACTGAAGCTTTCTTT | - | TRBJ1-1 | - | TRBV6-1
CSVVVSNQPQHF | TGCAGCGTTGTTGTATCCAATCAGCCCCAGCATTTT | - | TRBJ1-5 | - | TRBV29-1
CASSSEGQGARGYTF | TGTGCCAGCAGCTCAGAAGGACAGGGGGCTCGAGGCTACACCTTC | TRBD1 | TRBJ1-2 | once | TRBV5-4
CASSSEGGVGRALEQYF | TGTGCCAGCAGCTCTGAGGGTGGGGTAGGACGGGCGCTGGAGCAGTACTTC | - | TRBJ2-7 | - | TRBV7-2